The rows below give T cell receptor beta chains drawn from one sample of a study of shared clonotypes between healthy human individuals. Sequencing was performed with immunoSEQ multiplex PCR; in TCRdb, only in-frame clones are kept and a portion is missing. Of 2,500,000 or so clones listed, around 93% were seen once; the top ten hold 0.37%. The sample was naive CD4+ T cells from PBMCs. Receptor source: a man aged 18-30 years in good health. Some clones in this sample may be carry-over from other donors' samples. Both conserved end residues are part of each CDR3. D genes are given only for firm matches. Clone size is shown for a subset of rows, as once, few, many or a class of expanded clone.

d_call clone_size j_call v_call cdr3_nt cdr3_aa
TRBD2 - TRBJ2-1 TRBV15 TGTGCCACCAGCAGACTACTAGCGGGAGGAAACAATGAGCAGTTCTTC CATSRLLAGGNNEQFF
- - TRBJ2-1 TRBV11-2 TGTGCCAGCAGCTTGGAAACACTTTACAATGAGCAGTTCTTC CASSLETLYNEQFF
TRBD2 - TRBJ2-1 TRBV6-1 TGTGCCAGCAGTGAAGTGGCGAGCGGGAGATACAATGAGCAGTTCTTC CASSEVASGRYNEQFF
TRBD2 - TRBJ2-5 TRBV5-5 TGTGCCAGCAGCTGGGCTAAGCGGGGCGAGACCCAGTACTTC CASSWAKRGETQYF
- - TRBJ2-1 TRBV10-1 TGCGCCAGCAGTGTAGAGCCCCTTTACAATGAGCAGTTCTTC CASSVEPLYNEQFF
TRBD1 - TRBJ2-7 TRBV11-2 TGTGCCAGCAGCCGGGGACAGGGGACCCACGAGCAGTACTTC CASSRGQGTHEQYF
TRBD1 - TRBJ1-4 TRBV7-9 TGTGCCAGCAGCATCCCTACAGGGGGCGTAAGGGAAAAACTGTTTTTT CASSIPTGGVREKLFF
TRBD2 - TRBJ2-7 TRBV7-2 TGTGCCAGCAGCTACGGGAGGTACGAGCAGTACTTC CASSYGRYEQYF
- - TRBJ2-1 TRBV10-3 TGTGCCATCACTGGCCAAAACAATGAGCAGTTCTTC CAITGQNNEQFF
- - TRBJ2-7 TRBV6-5 TGTGCCAGCAGTTGGGACCTGACCTACGAGCAGTACTTC CASSWDLTYEQYF
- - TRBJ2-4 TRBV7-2 TGTGCCAGCAGCTTACTCGGACAGGAGGGGGACATTCAGTACTTC CASSLLGQEGDIQYF
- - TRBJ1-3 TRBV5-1 TGCGCCAGCAGCTCCCAGGACGGAGCTGCTGGAAACACCATATATTTT CASSSQDGAAGNTIYF
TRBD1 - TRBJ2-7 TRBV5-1 TGCGCCACCCGCCCCCAGGGGGCCTCCTACGAGCAGTACTTC CATRPQGASYEQYF
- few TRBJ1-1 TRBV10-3 TGTGCCATCAAGGCCGAGGGTACAGGAAACACTGAAGCTTTCTTT CAIKAEGTGNTEAFF
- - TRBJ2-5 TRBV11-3 TGTGCCAGCTCGCGGCAGCCCCAAGAGACCCAGTACTTC CASSRQPQETQYF
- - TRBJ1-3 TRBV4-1 TGCGCCAGCAGCCACCGGGAAAGCTCTGGAAACACCATATATTTT CASSHRESSGNTIYF
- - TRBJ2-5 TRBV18 TGTGCCAGCCGACAGTATGAGACCCAGTACTTC CASRQYETQYF
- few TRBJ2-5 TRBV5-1 TGCGCCAGCAAGAGCTTAAGGGGGCAAGAGACCCAGTACTTC CASKSLRGQETQYF
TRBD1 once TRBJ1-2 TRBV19 TGTGCCAGTAGGAACCAGGGGGCCCCCTATGGCTACACCTTC CASRNQGAPYGYTF
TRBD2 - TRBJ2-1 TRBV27 TGTGCCAGCCGTCCCCTGGGACTAGCGGGTATGAATGAGCAGTTCTTC CASRPLGLAGMNEQFF
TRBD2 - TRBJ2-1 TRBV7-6 TGTGCCAGCAGCTTAGTCCCCTCGACTAGCGGGACAACTACCCTCAATGAGCAGTTCTTC CASSLVPSTSGTTTLNEQFF
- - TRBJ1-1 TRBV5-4 TGTGCCAGCAGCCCCGGGTTGGGGGGGACTGAAGCTTTCTTT CASSPGLGGTEAFF
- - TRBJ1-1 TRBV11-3 TGTGCCAGCAGCCCGCCAGGGGCCAGGGCGGCCACTGAAGCTTTCTTT CASSPPGARAATEAFF
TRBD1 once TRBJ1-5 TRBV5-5 TGTGCCAGCAGCTCGACAGGGGGTAATCAGCCCCAGCATTTT CASSSTGGNQPQHF
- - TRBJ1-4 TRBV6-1 TGTGCCAGCAACACCGGGATCCGGGGGGAAAAACTGTTTTTT CASNTGIRGEKLFF
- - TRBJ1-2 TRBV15 TGTGCCACCAGCAGAGATCGAGGCGGAAGAATATATGGCTACACCTTC CATSRDRGGRIYGYTF
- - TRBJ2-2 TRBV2 TGTGCCAGCGGGGCCCAAAACACCGGGGAGCTGTTTTTT CASGAQNTGELFF
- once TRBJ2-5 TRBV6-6 TGTGCCAGCACTCTAGGGTCCGGAGAGACCCAGTACTTC CASTLGSGETQYF
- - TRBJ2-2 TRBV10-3 TGTGCCATCAGCGTCGTGGACAGACTAATTAACACCGGGGAGCTGTTTTTT CAISVVDRLINTGELFF
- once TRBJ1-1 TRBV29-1 TGCAGCGTTGAAGAAGGTTTTTTGGCTTTCTTT CSVEEGFLAFF
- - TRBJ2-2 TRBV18 TGTGCCAGCTCACCGGCGAACACCGGGGAGCTGTTTTTT CASSPANTGELFF
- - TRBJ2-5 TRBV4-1 TGCGCCAGCAGCCAAGGCCGGACCCAGTACTTC CASSQGRTQYF
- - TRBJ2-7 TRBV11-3 TGTGCCAGCAGCTTAGACCTCGACCCCGGAGGCTACGAGCAGTACTTC CASSLDLDPGGYEQYF
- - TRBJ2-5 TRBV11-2 TGTGCCAGCACAAGGCTGGTTTCAGAGACCCAGTACTTC CASTRLVSETQYF
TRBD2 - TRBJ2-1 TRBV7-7 TGTGCCAGCAGCGCGGGACTAGCGGGAGTGGGTGAGCAGTTCTTC CASSAGLAGVGEQFF
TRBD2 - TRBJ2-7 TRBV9 TGTGCCAGCAGCGTAGCGGGAGGGCTCTCCGAGCAGTACTTC CASSVAGGLSEQYF
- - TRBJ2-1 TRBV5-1 TGCGCCAGCAGCTTGATGCTGGCAGGGGTTGATGAGCAGTTCTTC CASSLMLAGVDEQFF
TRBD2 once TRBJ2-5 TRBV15 TGTGCCACCAGCAGAAGAGAAAGACCGGGACTAGAAGAGACCCAGTACTTC CATSRRERPGLEETQYF
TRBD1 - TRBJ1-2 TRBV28 TGTGCCAGCAGGACAGGGGTCTATGGCTACACCTTC CASRTGVYGYTF
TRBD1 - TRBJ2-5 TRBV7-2 TGTGCCAGCAGCTTATTACTTGGACAGGGAGGCGAGACCCAGTACTTC CASSLLLGQGGETQYF
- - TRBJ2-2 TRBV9 TGTGCCAGCAGCGTAATAGGCAGGGGATTTACCGGGGAGCTGTTTTTT CASSVIGRGFTGELFF
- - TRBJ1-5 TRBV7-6 TGTGCCAGCAGCTCCGACGGACCCGGGGGGCCCCAGCATTTT CASSSDGPGGPQHF
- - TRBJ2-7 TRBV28 TGTGCCAGCAGCCTGGTCCCAGCCGCCGGGTCCGAGCAGTACTTC CASSLVPAAGSEQYF
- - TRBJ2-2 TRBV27 TGTGCCAGCAGTTTACTATCCGGGGACACCGGGGAGCTGTTTTTT CASSLLSGDTGELFF
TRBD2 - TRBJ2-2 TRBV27 TGTGCCAGCAGTCCGGGACTAGCGGGGGAAACAGACGGGGAGCTGTTTTTT CASSPGLAGETDGELFF
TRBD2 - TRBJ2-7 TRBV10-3 TGTGCCATCAGCACTAGCGGGAGTGTCTACGAGCAGTACTTC CAISTSGSVYEQYF
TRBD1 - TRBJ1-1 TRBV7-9 TGTGCCAGCACCCAGACAGGGCGGAACACTGAAGCTTTCTTT CASTQTGRNTEAFF
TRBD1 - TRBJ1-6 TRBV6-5 TGTGCCAGCAGTTATCGGGACAGGGGCTATTCACCCCTCCACTTT CASSYRDRGYSPLHF
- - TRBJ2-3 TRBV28 TGTGCCAGCAGTCTCGGCAGGAACACAGATACGCAGTATTTT CASSLGRNTDTQYF
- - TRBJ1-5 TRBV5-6 TGTGCCAGCAGCTGGACGGTGGTGAGCCACAATCAGCCCCAGCATTTT CASSWTVVSHNQPQHF
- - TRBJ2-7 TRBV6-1 TGTGCCAGCAGTGAAGGGGTACCCTCCTACGAGCAGTACTTC CASSEGVPSYEQYF
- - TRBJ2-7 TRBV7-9 TGTGCCAGCAGTGACCCGACAGGTTCCTACGAGCAGTACTTC CASSDPTGSYEQYF
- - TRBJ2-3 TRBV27 TGTGCCAGCAGTTTTCGGATGTCGGGGCCAGATACGCAGTATTTT CASSFRMSGPDTQYF
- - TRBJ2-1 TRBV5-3 TGTGCCAAAAGGGGGGACACTAGCTCCTACAATGAGCAGTTCTTC CAKRGDTSSYNEQFF
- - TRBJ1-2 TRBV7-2 TGTGCCAGCAGCTTAGAGGCGACAGGTCCCCGGGGACGAGGCTACACCTTC CASSLEATGPRGRGYTF
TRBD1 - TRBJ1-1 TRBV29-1 TGCAGCGTTTCTTACAGGGGGCAAATGAGCACTGAAGCTTTCTTT CSVSYRGQMSTEAFF
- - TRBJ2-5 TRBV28 TGTGCCAGCAGTTTTGCCCCCCGTGGGGAAGAGACCCAGTACTTC CASSFAPRGEETQYF
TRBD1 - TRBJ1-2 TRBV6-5 TGTGCCAGCAGCCCGGATGGGGACAGAAGATATGGCTACACCTTC CASSPDGDRRYGYTF
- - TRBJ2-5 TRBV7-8 TGTGCCAGCAGCCTGACCCCGAGTACAGGGAGGGAGACCCAGTACTTC CASSLTPSTGRETQYF